This record covers a single T cell receptor (beta chain). CDR3 length: 16 residues. Trimming stripped 0 bases from V and 4 bases from J, with 13 bases between. Germline CDR1 is KGHSH and CDR2 is LQKENI. Source study methods: Reference gene primers were amplified, and this amplification served to estimate nucleated cell counts. Sequencing used immunoSEQ multiplex PCR; TCRdb keeps in-frame clones, though not all of them. The DNA gave D and trimming, while V, J and clone size come from that table. The table records about 100,000 clones, about 91% of them present only once. These data belong to a study of blood T cell repertoires in COVID-19.

The J gene is TRBJ2-1, the V gene TRBV18; weak D call: TRBD1 (6 bases). This clonotype was sampled from a human donor in a cohort sampled during active COVID-19. Sequences were obtained from peripheral blood. This CDR3 reads CASSPPSWGRYNEQFF. CDR3 DNA sequence: TGTGCCAGCTCACCACCGAGCTGGGGGCGATACAATGAGCAGTTCTTC.